This T cell receptor beta chain was sequenced in a study of OX40 agonist ivuxolimab in advanced cancers. Notes on the research overall: Ivuxolimab was an agonistic, fully human IgG2 monoclonal antibody directed against OX40 (CD134), a costimulatory receptor. Intravenous ivuxolimab was administered to patients every 2 weeks at six dose levels: 0.01, 0.1, 0.3, 1.5, 3 and 10 mg/kg. Of the approximately 50 patients in dose escalation, 19 had hepatocellular carcinoma, some 15 had melanoma, 9 had renal cell carcinoma and 9 had head and neck cancer. A male proportion of 82.7% and a mean age of approximately 58 years, ranging from 23 to 79, were recorded for the dose-escalation cohort. Prior anti-PD-1, anti-PD-L1 or anti-CTLA-4 therapy was permitted, and approximately 39% of dose-escalation patients had received checkpoint inhibitors. Three dose-escalation patients achieved partial responses, one with hepatocellular carcinoma and two with cutaneous melanoma. Peripheral TCRbeta sequencing was intended to test whether TCR sequence diversity was altered and clonal T-cell expansion was caused by ivuxolimab. The monotherapy dose-escalation portion (N of about 50 patients) of the phase I ivuxolimab trial is reported in the paper.

The CDR3 sequence holds 15 residues, the cysteine and phenylalanine included. Only CDR3 DNA remains: 45 bases, in frame from the first base. Based on the germline V gene, the CDR1 and CDR2 sequences are SGHDT and YYEEEE. V lost 1 base and J lost 5 bases; the stretch between them is 12 bases long. Patients with a history of autoimmune disease or receiving systemic immunosuppression were excluded from the trial. Peripheral blood for TCR sequencing was collected from all dose cohorts at baseline, on cycle 4 day 1, and on cycle 7 day 1. Samples came from an open-label, multicenter, first-in-human phase I dose-escalation trial of ivuxolimab. Adults with locally advanced or metastatic melanoma, renal cell carcinoma, hepatocellular carcinoma or head and neck squamous cell carcinoma were enrolled in the trial. Before TCR sequencing, CD4+ and CD8+ T cells were separately sorted from peripheral blood. Genomic DNA was isolated from the sorted cells so that the TCRbeta CDR3 region could be sequenced. TCRbeta CDR3 regions were sequenced using the immunoSEQ Assay. The clones in this table, taken by TCRdb from immuneACCESS, are in-frame only. Not every clone is retained; where verified, under half of the shortfall comes from an unresolved V gene, and the cause of the rest is unknown. This sample lists about 63,000 clones; approximately 85% were detected once. The ten largest clones capture approximately 1% of the sample.

Summary of the overall study and its limitations: Antigen specificity was not determined for the clonally expanded peripheral T cells. In the 0.1-3.0 mg/kg groups, partial responders had among the lowest normalized peripheral clonal expansion, particularly in CD8+ T cells. Low levels of normalized T-cell clonal expansion were also seen in some patients who did not respond. On average, CD8+ T cells showed more expanded clones than CD4+ T cells after ivuxolimab. At doses of 0.1 to 3.0 mg/kg, clonal expansion of both CD4+ and CD8+ blood T cells was observed from baseline to week 6.

About this clone itself: There is no known antigen for this receptor. Qualities for individual bases were not recorded, and no much larger clone is one base off.

The specimen comprised CD4+ or CD8+ T cells sorted from blood, sampled in a trial of the OX40 agonist ivuxolimab. The receptor was derived from an adult with an advanced solid tumor such as melanoma, head and neck, liver or kidney cancer. This chain is built from TRBV5-6 and TRBJ1-4; the D gene cannot be resolved reliably. The CDR3 here reads CASSLSVWKNEKLFF. The DNA reads as follows: TGTGCCAGCAGCTTGTCGGTGTGGAAAAATGAAAAACTGTTTTTT.